This T cell receptor (beta chain) derives from a study of T-cell reconstitution after alpha-beta-depleted transplantation in children. General study findings and limits: A year had passed since transplant, and T-cell counts and diversity by then came mostly from newly produced T cells.

Points on this clonotype: As yet, its antigen is unknown.

Preparation of the TCRbeta library used unique molecular identifiers. TCRdb fed the PCR reads into MiXCR, producing one record per CDR3 protein. The sample records about 980,000 distinct CDR3 sequences, about 31% being singletons. Germline CDR1 is ENHRY and CDR2 is SYGVKD. V was pared by 0 bases and J by 1 base, with 11 bases between. The CDR3 extends over 16 amino acids. The material sequenced was PBMCs, mostly from graft donor cells, taken 360 days after TCRalphabeta/CD19-depleted stem cell transplant. The receptor was isolated from a boy younger than two who had a stem cell transplant for SCID, so the T cells may come from the graft donor. V usage is TRBV10-3 and J usage is TRBJ2-3; no reliable D call. As DNA, the CDR3 is TGTGCCATCAGTGAGTCTAATAGCCGGGGCACAGATACGCAGTATTTT. Translating gives CAISESNSRGTDTQYF.